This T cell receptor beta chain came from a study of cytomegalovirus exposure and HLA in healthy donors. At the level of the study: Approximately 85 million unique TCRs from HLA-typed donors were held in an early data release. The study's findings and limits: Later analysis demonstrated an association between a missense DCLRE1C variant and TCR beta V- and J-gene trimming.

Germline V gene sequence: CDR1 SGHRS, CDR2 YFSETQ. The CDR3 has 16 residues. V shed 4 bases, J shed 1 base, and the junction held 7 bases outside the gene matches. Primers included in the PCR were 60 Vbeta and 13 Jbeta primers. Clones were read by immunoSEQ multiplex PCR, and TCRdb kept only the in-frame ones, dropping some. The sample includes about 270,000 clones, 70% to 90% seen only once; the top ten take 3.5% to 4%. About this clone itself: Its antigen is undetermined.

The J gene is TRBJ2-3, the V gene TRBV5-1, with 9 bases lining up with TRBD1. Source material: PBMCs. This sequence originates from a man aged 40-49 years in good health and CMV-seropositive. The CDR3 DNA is TGCGCCAGCAGCCCACCCCGACAGGGGGGCACAGATACGCAGTATTTT. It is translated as CASSPPRQGGTDTQYF.